The clone carrying this TCR beta chain was counted only a few times. This CDR3 has 19 residues. CDR1 is SGDLS and CDR2 is YYNGEE in the germline V gene. V was pared by 0 bases and J by 0 bases, with 16 bases between. The data originate from a study of Graves' ophthalmopathy and Graves' hyperthyroidism. TCR beta CDR3 amplification used RNA transcripts. Following a first-round RT-PCR that used HTBI primers, a second-round multiplex PCR was carried out. TCRdb reanalysed the multiplex PCR reads using MiXCR and keeps one entry per CDR3 protein. The sample has roughly 500,000 distinct CDR3 sequences; about 15% are singletons.

Sequencing was performed on blood. This rearrangement joins TRBV9 to TRBJ2-6; no firm D call. This clonotype originated in a woman aged 30 to 39 with Graves' ophthalmopathy. The CDR3 sequence: CASSVELMGLVSGANVLTF. The DNA for the CDR3 is TGTGCCAGCAGCGTAGAGTTGATGGGTTTGGTCTCTGGGGCCAACGTCCTGACTTTC. The full variable domain, its missing parts supplied by reference TRBV9 and TRBJ2-6, is DSGVTQTPKHLITATGQRVTLRCSPRSGDLSVYWYQQSLDQGLQFLIQYYNGEERAKGNILERFSAQQFPDLHSELNLSSLELGDSALYFCASSVELMGLVSGANVLTFGAGSRLTVL.